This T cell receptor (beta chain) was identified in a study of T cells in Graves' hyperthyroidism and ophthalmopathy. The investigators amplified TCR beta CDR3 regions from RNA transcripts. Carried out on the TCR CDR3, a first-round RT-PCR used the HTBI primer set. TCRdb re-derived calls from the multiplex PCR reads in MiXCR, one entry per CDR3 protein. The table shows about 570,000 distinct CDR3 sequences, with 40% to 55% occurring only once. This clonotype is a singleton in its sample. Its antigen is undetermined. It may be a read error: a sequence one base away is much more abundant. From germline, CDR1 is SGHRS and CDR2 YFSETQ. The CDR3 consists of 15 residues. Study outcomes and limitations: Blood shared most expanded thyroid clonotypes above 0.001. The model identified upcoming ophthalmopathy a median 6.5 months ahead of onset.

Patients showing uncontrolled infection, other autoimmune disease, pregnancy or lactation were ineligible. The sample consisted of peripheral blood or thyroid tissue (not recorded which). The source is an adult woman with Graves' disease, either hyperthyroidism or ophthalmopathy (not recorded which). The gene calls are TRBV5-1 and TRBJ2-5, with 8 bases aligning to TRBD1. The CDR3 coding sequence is TGCGCCAGCGGCTTTGAAACAGGGGGTCGCCGGACCCAGTACTTC. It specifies CASGFETGGRRTQYF.